The present T cell receptor beta chain was sequenced within a study of T cells in Graves' hyperthyroidism and ophthalmopathy. TCR beta CDR3 regions were amplified from RNA. A first-round RT-PCR of the TCR CDR3 used the HTBI primer set. TCRdb fed the multiplex PCR reads into MiXCR, producing one record per CDR3 protein. Found here are approximately 590,000 distinct CDR3 sequences, 15% to 19% of them singletons; the top ten hold under 8%. Stable Graves' hyperthyroidism denoted no ophthalmopathy progression over 18 months. Subjects aged 18 to 65 presented with newly diagnosed hyperthyroidism of less than 2 months' duration. Patients with uncontrolled infections, other autoimmune diseases, pregnancy or lactation were excluded. The germline V and J ends were trimmed by 1 base and 5 bases, with 11 bases remaining between them. CDR3 size: 14 residues. Germline-derived CDR1 and CDR2 are SGHDN and FVKESK. This clonotype was counted at least ten times.

V is TRBV14 and J is TRBJ1-1, with D maybe TRBD1 (5 bases). What was sequenced was blood. This clonotype was sampled from a woman aged 25-40 years with Graves' hyperthyroidism. CDR3 nucleotides: TGTGCCAGCAGCCAAGGCCCCCGGGGGACTGAAGCTTTCTTT. Translation gives CASSQGPRGTEAFF.